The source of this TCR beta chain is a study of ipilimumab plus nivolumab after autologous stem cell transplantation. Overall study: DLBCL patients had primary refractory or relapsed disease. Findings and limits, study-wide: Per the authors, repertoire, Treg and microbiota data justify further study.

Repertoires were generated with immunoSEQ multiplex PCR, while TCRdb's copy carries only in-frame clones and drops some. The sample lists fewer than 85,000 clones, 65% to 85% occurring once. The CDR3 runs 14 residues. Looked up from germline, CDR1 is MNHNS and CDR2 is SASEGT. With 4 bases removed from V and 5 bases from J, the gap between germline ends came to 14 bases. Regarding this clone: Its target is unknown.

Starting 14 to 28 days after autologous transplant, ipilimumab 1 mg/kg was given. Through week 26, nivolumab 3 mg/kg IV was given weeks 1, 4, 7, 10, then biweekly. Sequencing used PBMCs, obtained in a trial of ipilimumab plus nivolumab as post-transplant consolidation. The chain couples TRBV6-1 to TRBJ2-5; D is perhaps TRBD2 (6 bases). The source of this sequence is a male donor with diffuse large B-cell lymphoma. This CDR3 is CASSAGTSWETQYF. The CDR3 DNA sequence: TGTGCCAGCAGTGCGGGCACTAGCTGGGAGACCCAGTACTTC.